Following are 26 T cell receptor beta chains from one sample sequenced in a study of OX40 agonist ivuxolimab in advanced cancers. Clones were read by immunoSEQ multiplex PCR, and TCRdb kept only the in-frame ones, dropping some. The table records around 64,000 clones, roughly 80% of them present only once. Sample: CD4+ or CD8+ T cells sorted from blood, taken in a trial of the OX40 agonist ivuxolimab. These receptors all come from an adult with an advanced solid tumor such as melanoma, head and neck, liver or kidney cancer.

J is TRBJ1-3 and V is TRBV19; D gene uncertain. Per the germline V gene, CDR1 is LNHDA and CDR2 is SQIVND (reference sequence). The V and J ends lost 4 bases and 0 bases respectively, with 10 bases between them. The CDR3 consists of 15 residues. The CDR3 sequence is CASSTGRISGNTIYF. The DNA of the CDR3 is TGTGCCAGTAGTACCGGACGGATCTCTGGAAACACCATATATTTT.

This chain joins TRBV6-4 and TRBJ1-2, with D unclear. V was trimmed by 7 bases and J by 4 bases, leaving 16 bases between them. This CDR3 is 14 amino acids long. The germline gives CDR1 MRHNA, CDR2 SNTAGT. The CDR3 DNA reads TGTGCCAGCAAGGCAGGCCCTAAAGGCTATGGCTACACCTTC. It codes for CASKAGPKGYGYTF.

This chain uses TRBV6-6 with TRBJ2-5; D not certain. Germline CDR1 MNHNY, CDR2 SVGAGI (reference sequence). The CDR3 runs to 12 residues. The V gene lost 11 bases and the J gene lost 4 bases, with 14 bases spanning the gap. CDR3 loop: CASEGMGETQYF. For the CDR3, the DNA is TGTGCCTCGGAAGGGATGGGAGAGACCCAGTACTTC.

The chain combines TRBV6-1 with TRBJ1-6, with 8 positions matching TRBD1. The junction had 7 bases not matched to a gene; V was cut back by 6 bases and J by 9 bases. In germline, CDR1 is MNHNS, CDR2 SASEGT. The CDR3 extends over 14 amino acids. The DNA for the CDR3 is TGTGCCAGCAGGGGGACAGGAGCTGGTTCACCCCTCCACTTT. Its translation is CASRGTGAGSPLHF.

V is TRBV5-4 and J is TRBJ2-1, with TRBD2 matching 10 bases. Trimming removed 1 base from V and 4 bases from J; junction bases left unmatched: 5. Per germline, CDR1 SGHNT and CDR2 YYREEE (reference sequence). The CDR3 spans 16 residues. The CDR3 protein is CASSLLAGATYNEQFF. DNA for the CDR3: TGTGCCAGCAGCTTGCTAGCGGGGGCCACATACAATGAGCAGTTCTTC. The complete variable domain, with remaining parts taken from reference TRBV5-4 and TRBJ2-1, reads ETGVTQSPTHLIKTRGQQVTLRCSSQSGHNTVSWYQQALGQGPQFIFQYYREEENGRGNFPPRFSGLQFPNYSSELNVNALELDDSALYLCASSLLAGATYNEQFFGPGTRLTVL.

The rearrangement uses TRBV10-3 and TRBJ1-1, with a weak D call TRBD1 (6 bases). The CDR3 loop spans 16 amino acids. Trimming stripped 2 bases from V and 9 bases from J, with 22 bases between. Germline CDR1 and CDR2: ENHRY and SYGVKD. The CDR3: CAISETKDRSTLKAFF. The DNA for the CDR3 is TGTGCCATCAGTGAGACAAAAGACAGGTCTACATTGAAAGCTTTCTTT.

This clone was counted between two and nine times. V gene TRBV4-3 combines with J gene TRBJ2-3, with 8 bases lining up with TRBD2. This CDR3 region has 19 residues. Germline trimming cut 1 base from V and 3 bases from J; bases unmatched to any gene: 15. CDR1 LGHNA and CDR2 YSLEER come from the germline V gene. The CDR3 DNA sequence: TGCGCCAGCAGCCAAGGTGGTTGGGGGAGTAGCGGGGTTACAGATACGCAGTATTTT. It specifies CASSQGGWGSSGVTDTQYF.

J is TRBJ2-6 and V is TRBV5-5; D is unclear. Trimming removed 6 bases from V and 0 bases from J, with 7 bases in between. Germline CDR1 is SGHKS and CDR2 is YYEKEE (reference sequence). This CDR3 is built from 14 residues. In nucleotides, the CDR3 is TGTGCCAGCATATCCCTCTCTGGGGCCAACGTCCTGACTTTC. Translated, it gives CASISLSGANVLTF.

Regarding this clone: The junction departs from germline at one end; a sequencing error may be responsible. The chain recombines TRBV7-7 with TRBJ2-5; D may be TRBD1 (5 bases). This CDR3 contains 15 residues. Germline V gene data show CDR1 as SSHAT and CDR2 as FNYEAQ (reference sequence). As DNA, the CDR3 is TGTGCTAGCAGCTTAGATCTCCAGGGATATGAGACCCAGTACTTC. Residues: CASSLDLQGYETQYF.

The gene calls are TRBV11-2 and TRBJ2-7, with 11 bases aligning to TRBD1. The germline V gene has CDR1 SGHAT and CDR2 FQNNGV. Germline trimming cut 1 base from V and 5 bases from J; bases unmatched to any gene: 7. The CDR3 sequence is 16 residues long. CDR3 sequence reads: CASSLVGQGARDEQYF. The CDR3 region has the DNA TGTGCCAGCAGCTTAGTCGGACAGGGGGCTAGGGACGAGCAGTACTTC.

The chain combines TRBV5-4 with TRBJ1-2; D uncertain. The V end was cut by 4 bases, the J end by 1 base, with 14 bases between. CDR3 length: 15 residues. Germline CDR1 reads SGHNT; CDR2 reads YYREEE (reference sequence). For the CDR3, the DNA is TGTGCCAGCAGCCCACCGGGCCCTTTTAACTATGGCTACACCTTC. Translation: CASSPPGPFNYGYTF.

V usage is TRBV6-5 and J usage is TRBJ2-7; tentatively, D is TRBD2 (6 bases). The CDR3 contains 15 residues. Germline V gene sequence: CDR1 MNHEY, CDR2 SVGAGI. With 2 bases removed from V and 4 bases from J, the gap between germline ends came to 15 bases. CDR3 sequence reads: CASSYLGGLGYEQYF. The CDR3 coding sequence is TGTGCCAGCAGTTACCTTGGAGGGTTGGGGTACGAGCAGTACTTC.

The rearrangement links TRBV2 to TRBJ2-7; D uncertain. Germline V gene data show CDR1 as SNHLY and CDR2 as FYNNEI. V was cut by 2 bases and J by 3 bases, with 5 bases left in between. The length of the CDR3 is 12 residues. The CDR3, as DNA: TGTGCCAGCAGTGAATATAGCTACGAGCAGTACTTC. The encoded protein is CASSEYSYEQYF. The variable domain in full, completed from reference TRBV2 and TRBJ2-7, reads EPEVTQTPSHQVTQMGQEVILRCVPISNHLYFYWYRQILGQKVEFLVSFYNNEISEKSEIFDDQFSVERPDGSNFTLKIRSTKLEDSAMYFCASSEYSYEQYFGPGTRLTVT.

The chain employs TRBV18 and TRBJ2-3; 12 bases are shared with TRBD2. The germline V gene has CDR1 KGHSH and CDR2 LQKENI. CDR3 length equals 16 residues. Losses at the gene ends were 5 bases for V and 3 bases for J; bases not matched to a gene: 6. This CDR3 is CASSTTGTSGTDTQYF. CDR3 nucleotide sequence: TGTGCCAGCTCAACTACAGGGACTAGCGGGACAGATACGCAGTATTTT.

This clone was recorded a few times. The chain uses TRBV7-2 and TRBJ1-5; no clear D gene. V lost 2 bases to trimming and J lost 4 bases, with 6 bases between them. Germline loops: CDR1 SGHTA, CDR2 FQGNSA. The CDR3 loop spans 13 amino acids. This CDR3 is CASSLWMNQPQHF. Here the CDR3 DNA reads TGTGCCAGCAGCTTATGGATGAATCAGCCCCAGCATTTT.

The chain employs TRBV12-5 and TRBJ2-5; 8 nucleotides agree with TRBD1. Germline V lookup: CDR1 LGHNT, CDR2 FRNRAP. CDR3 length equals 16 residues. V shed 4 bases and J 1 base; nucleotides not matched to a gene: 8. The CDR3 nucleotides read TGTGCTAGTGGTTCCCGACAGGGGATACCCCAAGAGACCCAGTACTTC. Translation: CASGSRQGIPQETQYF.

CDR3 coding DNA: TGTGCCAGCAGCTTGGGGGCTGTAAGCTCCTACGAGCAGTACTTC. It codes for CASSLGAVSSYEQYF. This chain joins TRBV5-4 and TRBJ2-7; D is unclear. V shed 0 bases and J shed 0 bases, with 10 bases lying between them. Germline V gene lookup returns CDR1 SGHNT and CDR2 YYREEE (reference sequence). The CDR3 covers 15 residues.

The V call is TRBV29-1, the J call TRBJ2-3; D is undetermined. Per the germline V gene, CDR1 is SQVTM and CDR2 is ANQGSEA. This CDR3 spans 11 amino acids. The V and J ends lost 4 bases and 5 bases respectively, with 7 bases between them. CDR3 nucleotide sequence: TGCAGCGTTGTAGTTGGAGATACGCAGTATTTT. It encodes CSVVVGDTQYF.

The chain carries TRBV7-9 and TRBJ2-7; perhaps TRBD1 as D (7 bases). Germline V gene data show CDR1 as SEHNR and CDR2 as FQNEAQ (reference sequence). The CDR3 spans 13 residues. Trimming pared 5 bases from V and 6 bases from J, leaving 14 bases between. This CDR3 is CASSRQGGVEQYF. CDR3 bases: TGTGCCAGCAGCCGCCAGGGGGGCGTCGAGCAGTACTTC.

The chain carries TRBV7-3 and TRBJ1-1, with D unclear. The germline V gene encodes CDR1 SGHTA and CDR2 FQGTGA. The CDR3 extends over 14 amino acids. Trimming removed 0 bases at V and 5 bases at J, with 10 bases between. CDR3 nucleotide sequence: TGTGCCAGCAGCTTAACAGGTCCGGGGACTGAAGCTTTCTTT. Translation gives CASSLTGPGTEAFF.

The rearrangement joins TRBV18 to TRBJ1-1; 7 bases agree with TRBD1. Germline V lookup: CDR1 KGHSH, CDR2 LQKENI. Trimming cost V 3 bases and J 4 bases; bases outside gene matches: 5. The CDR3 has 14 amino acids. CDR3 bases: TGTGCCAGCTCACCGGCAGGGGGTTTCACTGAAGCTTTCTTT. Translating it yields CASSPAGGFTEAFF. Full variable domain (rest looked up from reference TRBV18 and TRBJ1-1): NAGVMQNPRHLVRRRGQEARLRCSPMKGHSHVYWYRQLPEEGLKFMVYLQKENIIDESGMPKERFSAEFPKEGPSILRIQQVVRGDSAAYFCASSPAGGFTEAFFGQGTRLTVV.

The CDR3 loop reads CASSLRGANYGYTF. CDR3 DNA sequence: TGCGCCAGCAGCTTGCGGGGGGCTAACTATGGCTACACCTTC. The V call is TRBV5-1, the J call TRBJ1-2; a weak D match, TRBD1 (5 bases). The V gene lost 1 base and the J gene lost 0 bases, with 7 bases spanning the gap. Germline V lookup: CDR1 SGHRS, CDR2 YFSETQ. This CDR3 has 14 amino acids.

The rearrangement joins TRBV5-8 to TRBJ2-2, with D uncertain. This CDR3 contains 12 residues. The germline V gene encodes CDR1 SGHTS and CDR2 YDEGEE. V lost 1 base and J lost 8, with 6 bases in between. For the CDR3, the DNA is TGTGCCAGCAGCTTGTCACGAGGGGAGCTGTTTTTT. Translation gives CASSLSRGELFF.

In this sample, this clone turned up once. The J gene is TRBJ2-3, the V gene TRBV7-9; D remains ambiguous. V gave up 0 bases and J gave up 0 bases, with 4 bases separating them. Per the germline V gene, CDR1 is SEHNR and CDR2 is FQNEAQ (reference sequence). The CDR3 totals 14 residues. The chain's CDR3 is CASSLAPSTDTQYF. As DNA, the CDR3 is TGTGCCAGCAGCTTAGCGCCTAGCACAGATACGCAGTATTTT.

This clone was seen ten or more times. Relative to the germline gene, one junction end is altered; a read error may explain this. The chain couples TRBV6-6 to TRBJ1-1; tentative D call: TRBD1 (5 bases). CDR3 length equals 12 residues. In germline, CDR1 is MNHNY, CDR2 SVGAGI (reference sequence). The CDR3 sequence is CASSSLGRGVVF. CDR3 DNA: TGTGCCAGCAGCTCCCTCGGAAGGGGCGTAGTCTTT.

The CDR3 loop reads CASSLLGDNSPLHF. CDR3 nucleotides: TGTGCCAGCAGCTTATTGGGGGATAATTCACCCCTCCACTTT. The V and J genes are TRBV7-2 and TRBJ1-6; weak D call: TRBD1 (5 bases). The CDR3 contains 14 residues. Germline CDR1 is SGHTA and CDR2 is FQGNSA. V was shortened by 2 bases and J by 5 bases, with 7 bases between the two germline ends.